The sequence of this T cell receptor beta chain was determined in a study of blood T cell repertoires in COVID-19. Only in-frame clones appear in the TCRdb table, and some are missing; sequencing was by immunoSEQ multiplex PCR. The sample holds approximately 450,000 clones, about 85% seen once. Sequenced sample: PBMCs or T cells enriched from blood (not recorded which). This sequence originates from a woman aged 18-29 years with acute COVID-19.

CDR3 protein: CASSYLSGRGNTIYF. The CDR3 nucleotides are TGTGCCAGCAGTTATCTATCGGGGAGGGGGAACACCATATATTTT. The chain has TRBV6-5 and TRBJ1-3, with D perhaps TRBD1 (6 bases). V was cut by 3 bases and J by 7 bases, with 16 bases left in between. The CDR3 runs to 15 residues. CDR1 and CDR2 from the germline V gene are MNHEY and SVGAGI.